These T cell receptor beta chains were read from a single sample in a study of OX40 agonist ivuxolimab in advanced cancers. TCRdb's table, derived via immunoSEQ multiplex PCR, lists solely in-frame clones and lacks some. Among around 50,000 clones listed, 88% were seen once. Sequencing was performed on CD4+ or CD8+ T cells sorted from blood, taken in a trial of the OX40 agonist ivuxolimab. The receptors were sampled from an adult with an advanced solid tumor such as melanoma, head and neck, liver or kidney cancer. Both conserved end residues are part of each CDR3. The order of the fields is J gene, V gene, CDR3 protein.

J gene: TRBJ2-1
V gene: TRBV7-3
CDR3 protein: CASSLPSDNEQFF

J gene: TRBJ1-5
V gene: TRBV28
CDR3 protein: CASSRTVAQHF

J gene: TRBJ2-1
V gene: TRBV27
CDR3 protein: CASNTAREGRDYNEQFF

J gene: TRBJ1-1
V gene: TRBV11-2
CDR3 protein: CASSPDQNTEAFF

J gene: TRBJ1-6
V gene: TRBV6-5
CDR3 protein: CASSYSMGTANSPLHF

J gene: TRBJ2-5
V gene: TRBV10-3
CDR3 protein: CATNSGQQETQYF

J gene: TRBJ2-4
V gene: TRBV19
CDR3 protein: CASSIAASGMGDKNIQYF

J gene: TRBJ2-1
V gene: TRBV4-3
CDR3 protein: CASSQPSGGYNEQFF

J gene: TRBJ2-2
V gene: TRBV29-1
CDR3 protein: CSALGQGRSYTGELFF

J gene: TRBJ2-7
V gene: TRBV27
CDR3 protein: CASSRGGEGLYEQYF

J gene: TRBJ2-7
V gene: TRBV27
CDR3 protein: CASSLLGTGDYEQYF

J gene: TRBJ2-2
V gene: TRBV7-2
CDR3 protein: CASSLVSTNTGELFF

J gene: TRBJ2-3
V gene: TRBV2
CDR3 protein: CASKAEGALGTDTQYF

J gene: TRBJ2-1
V gene: TRBV7-9
CDR3 protein: CASTEYNEQFF

J gene: TRBJ2-4
V gene: TRBV7-9
CDR3 protein: CASSLATSTTKNIQYF

J gene: TRBJ1-5
V gene: TRBV27
CDR3 protein: CASSPDRDQPQHF

J gene: TRBJ2-7
V gene: TRBV5-6
CDR3 protein: CASSWGYEQYF

J gene: TRBJ2-3
V gene: TRBV5-6
CDR3 protein: CASSFLLAGGPRADTQYF

J gene: TRBJ1-1
V gene: TRBV10-1
CDR3 protein: CASTGIEMNTEAFF

J gene: TRBJ2-2
V gene: TRBV28
CDR3 protein: CASTAEPGVGTGELFF

J gene: TRBJ2-2
V gene: TRBV18
CDR3 protein: CASSPPTGGAPGELFF

J gene: TRBJ1-1
V gene: TRBV7-2
CDR3 protein: CASSLSGRGNTEAFF

J gene: TRBJ2-1
V gene: TRBV14
CDR3 protein: CASSPRYQTSGSYEQFF

J gene: TRBJ2-2
V gene: TRBV11-3
CDR3 protein: CASSSPHPWTSGRASGELFF

J gene: TRBJ2-2
V gene: TRBV6-6
CDR3 protein: CASSMNRVGTGELFF

J gene: TRBJ2-7
V gene: TRBV6-6
CDR3 protein: CASSYYVSEQYF